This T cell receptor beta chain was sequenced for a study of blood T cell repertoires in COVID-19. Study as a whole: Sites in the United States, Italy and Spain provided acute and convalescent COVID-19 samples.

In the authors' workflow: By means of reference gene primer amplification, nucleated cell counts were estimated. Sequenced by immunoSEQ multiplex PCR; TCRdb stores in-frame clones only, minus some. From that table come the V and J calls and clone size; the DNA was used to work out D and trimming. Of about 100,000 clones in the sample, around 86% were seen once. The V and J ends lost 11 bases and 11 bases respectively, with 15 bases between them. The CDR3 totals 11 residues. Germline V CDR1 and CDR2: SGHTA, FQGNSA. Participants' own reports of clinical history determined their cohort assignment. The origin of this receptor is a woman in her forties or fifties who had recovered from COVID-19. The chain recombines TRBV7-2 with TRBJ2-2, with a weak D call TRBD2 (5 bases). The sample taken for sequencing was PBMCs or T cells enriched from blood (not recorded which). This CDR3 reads CARPGGLELFF. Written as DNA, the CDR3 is TGTGCCCGTCCAGGCGGGCTTGAGCTGTTTTTT.